The entry below describes one T cell receptor beta chain. The antigen it binds to is not known. Base qualities are not at hand, and no much larger clone is one base apart. Library construction relied on the immunoSEQ multiplex PCR assay. Processing in the source paper ran as follows. A statistical classification framework was built for diagnosing cytomegalovirus status from the catalog of TCR beta chain sequences. TCRdb's version of the immuneACCESS table is confined to in-frame rearrangements and falls short of the full clone set. An unresolved V gene accounts for under half of the shortfall where checked; the remainder is of unknown origin. V, J and clone size are taken as reported in that table, and D and trimming were inferred from the DNA itself. The sample profile shows 150,000 to 200,000 clones; roughly 86% of them were found once. The top ten hold approximately 7% of the sample. This specimen comes from a study of cytomegalovirus exposure and HLA in healthy donors (TCRdb year 2017). The study in broad terms: According to a later analysis, one platform produced both the 100 to 150 validation repertoires and the roughly 640 repertoires of the first cohort. The study combined high-throughput TCR immunosequencing, statistical association of individual TCRs with disease status, and machine learning to predict cytomegalovirus infection status. Along with the approximately 700-subject first cohort, a separate validation cohort of 120 different subjects was used. The study aimed to test whether cataloging public T cell receptors could reveal signatures of past pathogen exposure.

The donors belonged to the validation cohort of around 110 subjects, which was separate from the approximately 700-subject first cohort. Broader findings and caveats from the paper: A few of the identified cytomegalovirus-associated TCR beta chains were confirmed in vitro to be specific for cytomegalovirus antigens. According to the authors, the approach could potentially be generalized to other disease states and immunological phenotypes. Most TCR sequences were seen in very few donors, while some public TCRs were found in many individuals. The classifier was reported to diagnose cytomegalovirus status with high specificity and sensitivity in both the original cohort and the validation cohort. The validation cohort had no HLA typing available for a later analysis, so co-occurrence within that cohort was assessed over all 130 or so repertoires. In the study, about 150 TCR beta chains were listed as associated with cytomegalovirus. In a later analysis, TCRs clustered in the first cohort were found to also tend to co-occur in the 100 to 150 validation repertoires, with 85% to 95% of cluster scores above 0.

The CDR3, cysteine through phenylalanine, is 14 amino acids long. Only the CDR3 DNA stays, 42 bases, in frame from base 1. V lost 3 bases and J lost 5 bases, and the count of bases not matched to a germline gene is 2. CDR1 and CDR2, looked up from the germline V gene, are SGHNT and YENEEA. The clonotype originates from a man aged 25 to 45 in good health and CMV-seropositive. Here the chain combines TRBV11-3 and TRBJ2-1, with TRBD2 identical over 9 junction bases. Material: PBMCs. The CDR3 protein is CASSLAGGDNEQFF. The nucleotide sequence reads as follows: TGTGCCAGCAGCTTGGCGGGGGGGGACAATGAGCAGTTCTTC.